Below are 7 T cell receptor beta chains sequenced from a single sample in a study of cytomegalovirus exposure and HLA in healthy donors. Both 60 Vbeta primers and 13 Jbeta primers went into the PCR. Using immunoSEQ multiplex PCR, the repertoire was profiled, and TCRdb retains in-frame clones only, with some absent. This sample has approximately 180,000 clones, with over 60% found just once. Material for sequencing was PBMCs. All receptors derive from a man in his forties in good health and CMV-seropositive.

Only a few counts were recorded for this clone. The rearrangement links TRBV9 to TRBJ1-1; D unresolved. This CDR3 spans 15 amino acids. Germline loops: CDR1 SGDLS, CDR2 YYNGEE. Trimming pared 0 bases from V and 1 base from J, leaving 10 bases between. The CDR3 protein is CASSVEAAGNTEAFF. For the CDR3, the DNA is TGTGCCAGCAGCGTAGAGGCGGCGGGGAACACTGAAGCTTTCTTT.

The rearrangement uses TRBV10-3 and TRBJ1-2; 7 nucleotides align to TRBD1. This CDR3 has 12 residues. Trimming removed 11 bases from V and 3 bases from J; junction bases left unmatched: 6. CDR1 and CDR2 from the germline V gene are ENHRY and SYGVKD. The CDR3 loop is CASRQGDYGYTF. The CDR3 DNA reads as TGTGCCTCCAGACAGGGCGACTATGGCTACACCTTC.

The chain is built from TRBV6-1 and TRBJ1-1, with D unresolved. Germline CDR1 is MNHNS and CDR2 is SASEGT. The CDR3 has 13 residues. V dropped 7 bases and J dropped 1 base, with 10 bases sitting between them. The CDR3 loop is CASTPGGNTEAFF. CDR3 in DNA: TGTGCCAGCACCCCCGGTGGGAACACTGAAGCTTTCTTT.

The chain uses TRBV5-1 and TRBJ2-2; possibly TRBD1 for D (6 bases). This CDR3 spans 14 amino acids. CDR1 and CDR2 from the germline V gene are SGHRS and YFSETQ. With 4 bases removed from V and 2 bases from J, the gap between germline ends came to 9 bases. The CDR3 DNA reads TGCGCCAGCAGCACGGGACAAAACACCGGGGAGCTGTTTTTT. Protein product: CASSTGQNTGELFF.

This chain links TRBV7-9 with TRBJ2-5; 8 bases are shared with TRBD1. Germline CDR1 and CDR2: SEHNR and FQNEAQ (reference sequence). V lost 5 bases, J lost 4 bases, and 9 bases stayed unmatched. The CDR3 is 15 amino acids. CDR3 coding DNA: TGTGCCAGCAGCCATCCGACAGGGGAGTCAGAGACCCAGTACTTC. This gives the protein CASSHPTGESETQYF. The whole variable domain, remainder taken from reference TRBV7-9 and TRBJ2-5, is DTGVSQNPRHKITKRGQNVTFRCDPISEHNRLYWYRQTLGQGPEFLTYFQNEAQLEKSRLLSDRFSAERPKGSFSTLEIQRTEQGDSAMYLCASSHPTGESETQYFGPGTRLLVL.

The J gene is TRBJ2-5, the V gene TRBV5-1; 7 positions match TRBD1. Germline V gene lookup returns CDR1 SGHRS and CDR2 YFSETQ. The length of the CDR3 is 16 residues. The junction had 10 bases not matched to a gene; V was cut back by 4 bases and J by 1 base. The CDR3 loop reads CASSMTGLSGQETQYF. In DNA, the CDR3 is TGCGCCAGCAGCATGACAGGGTTATCTGGCCAAGAGACCCAGTACTTC. Filled out from reference TRBV5-1 and TRBJ2-5, the complete variable domain reads KAGVTQTPRYLIKTRGQQVTLSCSPISGHRSVSWYQQTPGQGLQFLFEYFSETQRNKGNFPGRFSGRQFSNSRSEMNVSTLELGDSALYLCASSMTGLSGQETQYFGPGTRLLVL.

The chain couples TRBV25-1 to TRBJ2-4, with 10 bases lining up with TRBD1. The germline CDR1 and CDR2 sequences are MGHDK and SYGVNS. This CDR3 is 15 amino acids long. Trimming removed 3 bases from V and 7 bases from J; junction bases left unmatched: 6. CDR3 sequence reads: CASSDAGTGVNIQYF. The CDR3 bases are TGTGCCAGCAGTGATGCCGGGACAGGGGTGAACATTCAGTACTTC.